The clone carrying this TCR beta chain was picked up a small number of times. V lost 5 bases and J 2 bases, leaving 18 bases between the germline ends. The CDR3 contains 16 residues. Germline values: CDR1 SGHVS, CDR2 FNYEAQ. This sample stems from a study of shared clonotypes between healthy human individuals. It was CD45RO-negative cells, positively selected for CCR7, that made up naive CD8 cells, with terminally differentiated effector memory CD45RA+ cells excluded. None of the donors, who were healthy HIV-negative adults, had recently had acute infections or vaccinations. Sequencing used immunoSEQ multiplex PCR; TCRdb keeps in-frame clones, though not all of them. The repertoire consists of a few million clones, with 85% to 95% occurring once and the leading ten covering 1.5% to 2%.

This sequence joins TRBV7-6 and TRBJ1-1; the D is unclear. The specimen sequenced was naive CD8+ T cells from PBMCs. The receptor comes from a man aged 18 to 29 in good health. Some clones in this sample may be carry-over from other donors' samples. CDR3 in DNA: TGTGCCAGCAGCCTCGCGAAGCTGGATACTAACACTGAAGCTTTCTTT. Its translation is CASSLAKLDTNTEAFF.